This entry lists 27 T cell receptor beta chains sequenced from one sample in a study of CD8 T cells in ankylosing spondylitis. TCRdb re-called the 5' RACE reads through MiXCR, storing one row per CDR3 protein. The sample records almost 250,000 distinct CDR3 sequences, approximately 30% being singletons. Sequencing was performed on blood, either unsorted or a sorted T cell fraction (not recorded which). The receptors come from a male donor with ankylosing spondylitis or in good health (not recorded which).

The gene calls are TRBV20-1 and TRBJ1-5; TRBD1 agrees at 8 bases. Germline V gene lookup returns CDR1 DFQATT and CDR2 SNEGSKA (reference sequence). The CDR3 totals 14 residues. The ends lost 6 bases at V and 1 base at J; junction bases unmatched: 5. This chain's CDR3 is CSAQDRASNQPQHF. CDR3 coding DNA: TGCAGTGCCCAGGACAGGGCGAGCAATCAGCCCCAGCATTTT.

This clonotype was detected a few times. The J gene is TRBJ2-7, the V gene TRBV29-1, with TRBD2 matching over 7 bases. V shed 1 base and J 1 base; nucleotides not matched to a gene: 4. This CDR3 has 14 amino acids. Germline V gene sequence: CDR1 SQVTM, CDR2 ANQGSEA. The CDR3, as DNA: TGCAGCGTTGAAGCTCCGGGGGGATCCTACGAGCAGTACTTC. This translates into CSVEAPGGSYEQYF.

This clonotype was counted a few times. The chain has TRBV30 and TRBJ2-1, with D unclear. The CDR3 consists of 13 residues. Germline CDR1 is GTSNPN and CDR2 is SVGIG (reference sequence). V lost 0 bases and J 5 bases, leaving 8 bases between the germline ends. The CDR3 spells CAWSVSGNNEQFF. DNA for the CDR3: TGTGCCTGGAGTGTATCTGGGAACAATGAGCAGTTCTTC.

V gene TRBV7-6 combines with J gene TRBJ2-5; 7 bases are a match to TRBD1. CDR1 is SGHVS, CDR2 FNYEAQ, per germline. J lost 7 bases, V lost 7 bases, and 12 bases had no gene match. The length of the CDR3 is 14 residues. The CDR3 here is CASTRRQGVRTQYF. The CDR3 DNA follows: TGTGCCAGCACCCGGAGACAGGGCGTCCGGACCCAGTACTTC.

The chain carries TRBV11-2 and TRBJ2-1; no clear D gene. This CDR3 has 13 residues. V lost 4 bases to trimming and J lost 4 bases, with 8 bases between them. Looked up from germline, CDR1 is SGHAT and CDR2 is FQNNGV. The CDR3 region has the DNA TGTGCCAGCAGCTCCCGACTTTACAATGAGCAGTTCTTC. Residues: CASSSRLYNEQFF.

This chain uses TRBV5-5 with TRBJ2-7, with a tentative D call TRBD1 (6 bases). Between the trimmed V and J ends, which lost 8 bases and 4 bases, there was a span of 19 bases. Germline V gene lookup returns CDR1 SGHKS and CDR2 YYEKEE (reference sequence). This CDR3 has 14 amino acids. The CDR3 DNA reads TGTGCCAGTCTCGGGACATCCACATGGTACGAGCAGTACTTC. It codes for CASLGTSTWYEQYF.

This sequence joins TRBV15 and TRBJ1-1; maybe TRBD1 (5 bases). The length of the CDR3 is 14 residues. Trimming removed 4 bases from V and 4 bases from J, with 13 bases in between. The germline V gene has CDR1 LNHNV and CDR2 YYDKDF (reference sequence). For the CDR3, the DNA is TGTGCCACCAGCAACGGACATCTGCCCACTGAAGCTTTCTTT. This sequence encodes CATSNGHLPTEAFF.

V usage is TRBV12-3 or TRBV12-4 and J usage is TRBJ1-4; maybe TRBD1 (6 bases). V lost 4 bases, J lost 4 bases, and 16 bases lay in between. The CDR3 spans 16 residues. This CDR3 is CASSYLGGRVNEKLFF. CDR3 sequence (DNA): TGTGCCAGCAGTTACCTGGGGGGCAGGGTTAATGAAAAACTGTTTTTT.

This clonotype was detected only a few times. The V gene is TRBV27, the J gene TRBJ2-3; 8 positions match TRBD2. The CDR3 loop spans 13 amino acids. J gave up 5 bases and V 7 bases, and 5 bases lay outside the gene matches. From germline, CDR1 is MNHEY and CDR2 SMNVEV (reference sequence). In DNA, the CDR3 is TGTGCCAGCAATCTCGGGGGGGGAGATACGCAGTATTTT. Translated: CASNLGGGDTQYF.

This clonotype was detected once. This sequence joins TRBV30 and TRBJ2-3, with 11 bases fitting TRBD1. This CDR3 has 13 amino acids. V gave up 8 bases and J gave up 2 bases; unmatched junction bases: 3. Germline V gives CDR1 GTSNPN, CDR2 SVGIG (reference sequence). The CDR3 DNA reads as TGTGCCAGGACAGGGGGCACCACAGATACGCAGTATTTT. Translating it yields CARTGGTTDTQYF.

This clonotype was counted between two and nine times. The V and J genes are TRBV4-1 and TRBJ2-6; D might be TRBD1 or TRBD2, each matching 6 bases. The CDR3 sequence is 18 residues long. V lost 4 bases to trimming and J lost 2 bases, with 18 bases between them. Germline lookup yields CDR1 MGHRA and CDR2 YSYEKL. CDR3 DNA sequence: TGCGCCAGCAGCCTAGGAGGGGGACGCAATACTGGGGCCAACGTCCTGACTTTC. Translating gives CASSLGGGRNTGANVLTF.

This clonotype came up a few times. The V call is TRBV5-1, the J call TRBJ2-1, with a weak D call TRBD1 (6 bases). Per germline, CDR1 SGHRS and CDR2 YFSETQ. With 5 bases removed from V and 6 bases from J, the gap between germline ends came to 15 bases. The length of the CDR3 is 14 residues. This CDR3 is CASRLRTDTNEQFF. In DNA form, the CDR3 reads TGCGCCAGCAGACTAAGGACAGATACCAATGAGCAGTTCTTC.

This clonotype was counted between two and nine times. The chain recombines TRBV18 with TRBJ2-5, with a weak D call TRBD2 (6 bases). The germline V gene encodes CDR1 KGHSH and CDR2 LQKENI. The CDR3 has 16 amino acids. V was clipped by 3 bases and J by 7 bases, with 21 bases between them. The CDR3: CASSPETGLLGLTQYF. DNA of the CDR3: TGTGCCAGCTCACCTGAGACGGGACTCCTGGGGTTGACCCAGTACTTC.

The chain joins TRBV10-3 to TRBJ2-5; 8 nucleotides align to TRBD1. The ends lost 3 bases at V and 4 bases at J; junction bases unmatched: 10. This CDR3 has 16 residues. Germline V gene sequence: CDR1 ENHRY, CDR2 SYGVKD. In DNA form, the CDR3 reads TGTGCCATCAGTGACCCGACAGGGGTCCGTGGAGAGACCCAGTACTTC. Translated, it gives CAISDPTGVRGETQYF.

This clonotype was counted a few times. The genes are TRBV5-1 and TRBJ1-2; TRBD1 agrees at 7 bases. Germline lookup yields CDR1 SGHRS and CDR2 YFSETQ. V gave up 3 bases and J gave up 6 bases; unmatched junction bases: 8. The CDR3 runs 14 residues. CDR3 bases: TGCGCCAGCAGCTATATCGGGACAGCTAATGGCTACACCTTC. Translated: CASSYIGTANGYTF.

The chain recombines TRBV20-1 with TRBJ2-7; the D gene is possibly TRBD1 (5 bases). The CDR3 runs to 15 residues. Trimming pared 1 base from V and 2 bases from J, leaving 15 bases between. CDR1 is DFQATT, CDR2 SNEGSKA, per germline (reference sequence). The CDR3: CSARGPPRVTYEQYF. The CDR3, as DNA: TGCAGTGCTAGAGGGCCCCCCAGGGTAACCTACGAGCAGTACTTC.

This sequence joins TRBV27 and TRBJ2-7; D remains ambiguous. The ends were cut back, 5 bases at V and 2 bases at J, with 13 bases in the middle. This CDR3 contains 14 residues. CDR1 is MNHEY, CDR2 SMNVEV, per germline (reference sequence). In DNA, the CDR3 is TGTGCCAGCAGTCAAACCTACCTCCCCTACGAGCAGTACTTC. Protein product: CASSQTYLPYEQYF.

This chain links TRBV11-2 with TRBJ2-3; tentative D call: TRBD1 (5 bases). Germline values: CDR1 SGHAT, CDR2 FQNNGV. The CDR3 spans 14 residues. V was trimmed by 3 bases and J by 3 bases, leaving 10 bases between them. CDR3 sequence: CASSFIAGTDTQYF. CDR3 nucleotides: TGTGCCAGCAGCTTCATTGCAGGGACAGATACGCAGTATTTT.

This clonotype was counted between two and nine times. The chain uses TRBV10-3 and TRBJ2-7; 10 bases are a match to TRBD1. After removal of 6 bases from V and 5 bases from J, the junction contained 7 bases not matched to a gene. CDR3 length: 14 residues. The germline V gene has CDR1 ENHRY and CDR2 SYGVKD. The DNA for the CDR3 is TGTGCCATCAGAGCCGGGACAGGGGCCCACGAGCAGTACTTC. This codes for CAIRAGTGAHEQYF.

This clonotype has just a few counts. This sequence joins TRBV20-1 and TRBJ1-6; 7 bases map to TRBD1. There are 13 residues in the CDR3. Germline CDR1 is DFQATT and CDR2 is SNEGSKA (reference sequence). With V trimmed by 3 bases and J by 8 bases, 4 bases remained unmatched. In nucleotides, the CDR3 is TGCAGTGCTAGTACCCAGGGGGATTCACCCCTCCACTTT. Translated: CSASTQGDSPLHF.

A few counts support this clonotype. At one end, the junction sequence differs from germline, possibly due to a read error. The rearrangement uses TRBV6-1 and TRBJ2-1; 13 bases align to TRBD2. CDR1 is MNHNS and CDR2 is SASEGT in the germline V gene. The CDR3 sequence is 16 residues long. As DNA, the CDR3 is TGTGCCAGCAGACCCCTAGGACTAGCGGGGGTGAATGAGCAGTCCTTC. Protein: CASRPLGLAGVNEQSF.

In nucleotides, the CDR3 is TGTGCCAGCTCACCATTTCCGGGGGGCGGCCCCTACAATGAGCAGTTCTTC. It translates to CASSPFPGGGPYNEQFF. The V gene is TRBV18, the J gene TRBJ2-1; possible D gene TRBD2, 7 bases. In germline, CDR1 is KGHSH, CDR2 LQKENI. The CDR3 totals 17 residues. V was shortened by 2 bases and J by 2 bases, with 16 bases between the two germline ends.

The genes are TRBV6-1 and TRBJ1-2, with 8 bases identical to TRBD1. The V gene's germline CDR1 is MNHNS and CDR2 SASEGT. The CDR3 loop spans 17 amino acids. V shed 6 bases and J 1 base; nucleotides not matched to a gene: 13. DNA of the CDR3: TGTGCCAGCAGAGGAGGACAGGGATCCCGATTTAACTATGGCTACACCTTC. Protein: CASRGGQGSRFNYGYTF.

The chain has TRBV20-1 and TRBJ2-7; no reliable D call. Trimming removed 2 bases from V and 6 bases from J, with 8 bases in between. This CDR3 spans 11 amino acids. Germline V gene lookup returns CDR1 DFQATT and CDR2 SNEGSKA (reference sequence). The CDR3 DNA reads TGCAGTGCTAGACCACGTCCCGAGCAGTACTTC. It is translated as CSARPRPEQYF.

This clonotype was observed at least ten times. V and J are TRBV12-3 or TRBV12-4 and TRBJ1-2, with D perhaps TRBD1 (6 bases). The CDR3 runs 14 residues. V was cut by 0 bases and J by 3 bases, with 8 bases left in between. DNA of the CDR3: TGTGCCAGCAGTTTAGCGGGGGGCGACTATGGCTACACCTTC. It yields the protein CASSLAGGDYGYTF.

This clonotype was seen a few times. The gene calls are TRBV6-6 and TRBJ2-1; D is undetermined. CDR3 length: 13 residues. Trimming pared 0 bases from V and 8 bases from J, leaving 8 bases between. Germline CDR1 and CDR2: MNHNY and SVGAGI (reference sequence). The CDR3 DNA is TGTGCCAGCAGTTACTCCCGGCTGGATGAGCAGTTCTTC. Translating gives CASSYSRLDEQFF.

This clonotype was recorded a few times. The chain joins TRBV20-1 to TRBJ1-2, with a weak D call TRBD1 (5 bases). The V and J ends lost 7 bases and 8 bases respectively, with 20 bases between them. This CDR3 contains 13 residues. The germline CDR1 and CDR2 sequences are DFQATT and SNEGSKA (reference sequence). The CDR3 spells CSVLGQGVGGYTF. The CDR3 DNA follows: TGCAGTGTCCTAGGGCAGGGCGTGGGGGGCTACACCTTC.